This passage covers 20 T cell receptor beta chains from one sample sequenced in a study of T-cell reconstitution after alpha-beta-depleted transplantation in children (dated by TCRdb to between 2015 and 2016). Interpreted using the paper, the treatment or condition label stands for: allogeneic hematopoietic cell transplantation with graft depleted of TCRalphabeta T cells and CD19 B cells. Receptors were amplified or captured by PCR. These reads were obtained on an Illumina HiSeq 2500. Molecular barcoding was employed in the preparation of TCR libraries, with unique molecular identifiers being used to normalize TCRbeta repertoire quantification. TCRdb's own reprocessing of the public reads used fastp at Q25 and MiXCR and kept productive beta chains. Under each unique CDR3 protein, matching rows form one entry showing the most common genes and DNA. The sample records about 260,000 distinct CDR3 sequences, roughly 8% of which are singletons. The ten biggest clones cover approximately 6.3% of the sample.

Source: PBMCs, mostly from graft donor cells, taken 180 days after TCRalphabeta/CD19-depleted stem cell transplant. The receptors were sampled from a male patient aged 10 to 17 who had a stem cell transplant for acute lymphoblastic leukemia, so the T cells may come from the graft donor.

The sample holds many counts of this clonotype. The V and J genes are TRBV7-2 and TRBJ2-1; tentatively, D is TRBD1 (6 bases). Trimming removed 7 bases at V and 0 bases at J, with 16 bases between. Per germline, CDR1 SGHTA and CDR2 FQGNSA. The CDR3 totals 16 residues. The CDR3 is CASTLVGQSSYNEQFF. CDR3 coding DNA: TGTGCCAGCACCCTGGTTGGACAGAGCTCCTACAATGAGCAGTTCTTC.

This clonotype was seen repeatedly, ten times or more. The chain links TRBV3-1 to TRBJ1-2; 12 nucleotides match TRBD1. The V and J ends lost 0 bases and 3 bases, in that order; junction bases with no gene match: 11. Germline loops: CDR1 LGHDT, CDR2 YNNKEL (reference sequence). The CDR3 has 19 residues. The CDR3 DNA sequence: TGTGCCAGCAGCCAAGAAGGCCGGGACAGGGGGCGACGCGACTATGGCTACACCTTC. It is translated as CASSQEGRDRGRRDYGYTF.

This clonotype was recorded many times. V gene TRBV20-1 combines with J gene TRBJ2-7; 10 positions agree with TRBD2. After removal of 0 bases from V and 3 bases from J, the junction contained 11 bases not matched to a gene. From germline, CDR1 is DFQATT and CDR2 SNEGSKA (reference sequence). CDR3 length: 17 amino acids. As DNA, the CDR3 is TGCAGTGCTAGAGATCCGCGACTAGCGGGTACGAACTACGAGCAGTACTTC. Translation gives CSARDPRLAGTNYEQYF.

This clonotype was seen many times. V usage is TRBV4-3 and J usage is TRBJ2-3; D tentatively reads TRBD1 or TRBD2 (5 bases each). CDR3 length: 15 residues. The germline gives CDR1 LGHNA, CDR2 YSLEER. Trimming pared 4 bases from V and 0 bases from J, leaving 11 bases between. The CDR3 DNA reads as TGCGCCAGCAGCCGGGACGGTCCTAGCACAGATACGCAGTATTTT. Translating it yields CASSRDGPSTDTQYF.

This clonotype showed up many times. This sequence joins TRBV5-6 and TRBJ2-7, with 8 bases lining up with TRBD1. The CDR3 sequence is 14 residues long. CDR1 SGHDT and CDR2 YYEEEE come from the germline V gene. V was clipped by 2 bases and J by 6 bases; unmatched bases: 7. The CDR3 loop reads CASSFPDRDAEQYF. The CDR3 nucleotides read TGTGCCAGCAGCTTTCCGGACAGGGATGCCGAGCAGTACTTC.

This clonotype was observed many times. V and J are TRBV20-1 and TRBJ1-1; D not resolved. The CDR3 spans 12 residues. The germline V gene has CDR1 DFQATT and CDR2 SNEGSKA (reference sequence). V was cut by 5 bases and J by 4 bases, with 11 bases left in between. The DNA for the CDR3 is TGCAGTGCTTCACCGCAGGTCACTGAAGCTTTCTTT. Protein sequence: CSASPQVTEAFF.

This clonotype turned up a few times. This sequence joins TRBV4-1 and TRBJ2-7; D is possibly TRBD1 or TRBD2 (6 bases each). Between the trimmed V and J ends, which lost 4 bases and 4 bases, there was a span of 17 bases. The CDR3 totals 15 residues. The V gene's germline CDR1 is MGHRA and CDR2 YSYEKL. In nucleotides, the CDR3 is TGCGCCAGCAGCCCCCCCGGGGGCAGCCAGTACGAGCAGTACTTC. Translation: CASSPPGGSQYEQYF.

Ten or more counts support this clonotype. The genes are TRBV4-3 and TRBJ2-5; 7 bases align to TRBD2. CDR1 is LGHNA and CDR2 is YSLEER in the germline V gene. V dropped 0 bases and J dropped 2; count of bases not matched to a gene: 3. The CDR3 is 15 amino acids. CDR3 sequence: CASSQETGGQETQYF. The CDR3 DNA sequence: TGCGCCAGCAGCCAAGAAACGGGGGGTCAAGAGACCCAGTACTTC.

This clonotype was counted ten times or more. The genes are TRBV5-5 and TRBJ2-1, with 7 nucleotides matching TRBD2. The V and J ends lost 4 bases and 2 bases, in that order; junction bases with no gene match: 9. CDR1 SGHKS and CDR2 YYEKEE come from the germline V gene (reference sequence). This CDR3 is 16 amino acids long. The CDR3 region has the DNA TGTGCCAGCAGCCTGGTTCCGGGACTAACCTACAATGAGCAGTTCTTC. Translated: CASSLVPGLTYNEQFF.

This clonotype was observed at least ten times. The chain carries TRBV7-9 and TRBJ2-3; D gene unclear. The ends were cut back, 0 bases at V and 4 bases at J, with 11 bases in the middle. Germline loops: CDR1 SEHNR, CDR2 FQNEAQ (reference sequence). The length of the CDR3 is 15 residues. This CDR3 is CASSLAAWAADTQYF. The DNA of the CDR3 is TGTGCCAGCAGCTTAGCCGCGTGGGCGGCAGATACGCAGTATTTT.

Many counts were recorded for this clonotype. This chain uses TRBV10-3 with TRBJ1-6; possible D gene TRBD1, 6 bases. The CDR3 consists of 12 residues. The V end was cut by 8 bases, the J end by 7 bases, with 9 bases between. CDR1 and CDR2 from the germline V gene are ENHRY and SYGVKD. The CDR3 DNA sequence: TGTGCCATCGCAAGGGGGAATTCACCCCTCCACTTT. Translated, it gives CAIARGNSPLHF.

The J gene is TRBJ2-7, the V gene TRBV6-5, with D hard to call. The CDR3 has 14 residues. The germline V gene has CDR1 MNHEY and CDR2 SVGAGI. Trimming stripped 2 bases from V and 4 bases from J, with 12 bases between. CDR3 in DNA: TGTGCCAGCAGTTACGCAGGAGACCCTTACGAGCAGTACTTC. Translation: CASSYAGDPYEQYF.

At least ten counts were recorded for this clonotype. The chain recombines TRBV19 with TRBJ2-3; D is uncertain. The CDR3 consists of 12 residues. V was trimmed by 8 bases and J by 2 bases, leaving 8 bases between them. Germline V gene data show CDR1 as LNHDA and CDR2 as SQIVND (reference sequence). CDR3: CASGKSTDTQYF. For the CDR3, the DNA is TGTGCCAGTGGAAAATCCACAGATACGCAGTATTTT.

This clonotype has a single count. A much larger clone is a single base away; this may be a read error. The chain combines TRBV2 with TRBJ2-3, with TRBD2 matching over 11 bases. CDR3 size: 18 residues. CDR1 and CDR2 (germline): SNHLY, FYNNEI. This CDR3 is CTSSTIAGGPVGTDTQYF. CDR3 coding DNA: TGTACCAGCAGTACAATAGCGGGAGGGCCTGTGGGCACAGATACGCAGTATTTT.

The sample holds many counts of this clonotype. The chain combines TRBV19 with TRBJ1-5; D gene ambiguous. Germline-derived CDR1 and CDR2 are LNHDA and SQIVND (reference sequence). The CDR3 loop spans 14 amino acids. The germline V and J ends were trimmed by 0 bases and 4 bases, with 7 bases remaining between them. CDR3 bases: TGTGCCAGTAGTATAGAGGTCCCAAATCAGCCCCAGCATTTT. Amino acid sequence: CASSIEVPNQPQHF.

Ten or more counts support this clonotype. The chain joins TRBV27 to TRBJ2-3; 7 bases line up with TRBD2. Germline CDR1 and CDR2: MNHEY and SMNVEV (reference sequence). The CDR3 contains 15 residues. V shed 10 bases and J 1 base; nucleotides not matched to a gene: 11. CDR3 sequence: CATSAGVRGTDTQYF. The CDR3 nucleotides are TGTGCCACCTCGGCGGGGGTACGGGGCACAGATACGCAGTATTTT.

This clonotype has ten or more counts. CDR3 nucleotides: TGTGCCAGCATGAACCAGGACAGGCCGGGGGATGGCTACACCTTC. Its protein is CASMNQDRPGDGYTF. The chain employs TRBV25-1 and TRBJ1-2; 7 nucleotides line up with TRBD1. After removal of 7 bases from V and 6 bases from J, the junction contained 14 bases not matched to a gene. The CDR3 is 15 residues long. Germline V gene data show CDR1 as MGHDK and CDR2 as SYGVNS.

This clonotype appeared many times. The chain carries TRBV12-3 or TRBV12-4 and TRBJ2-7; 7 positions agree with TRBD1. The CDR3 has 14 amino acids. V lost 6 bases and J lost 4; bases outside the gene matches: 9. CDR3 protein: CASSTGVQGYEQYF. The CDR3 DNA reads TGTGCCAGCAGCACAGGGGTGCAAGGTTACGAGCAGTACTTC.

This clonotype has a count of ten or more. V gene TRBV6-2 or TRBV6-3 combines with J gene TRBJ2-5; D call uncertain. From germline, CDR1 is MNHEY and CDR2 SVGEGT. This CDR3 is built from 11 residues. Trimming pared 7 bases from V and 3 bases from J, leaving 6 bases between. This CDR3 reads CASNTEETQYF. In DNA form, the CDR3 reads TGTGCCAGCAACACCGAAGAGACCCAGTACTTC.

This clonotype occurred many times. The CDR3 sequence: CASRPHGGLGAFF. The CDR3 DNA reads TGTGCCAGCAGACCCCATGGGGGACTGGGAGCTTTCTTT. The chain carries TRBV12-3 or TRBV12-4 and TRBJ1-1, with D perhaps matching TRBD1 (5 bases). Trimming took 6 bases from V and 10 from J, leaving 18 bases between them. The CDR3 covers 13 residues.